The 16 T cell receptor beta chains given below trace back to one sample, sequenced in a study of blood T cell repertoires in COVID-19 (dated by TCRdb to 2018 to 2021). Library method: the immunoSEQ multiplex PCR assay. In TCRdb, the immuneACCESS table is reduced to in-frame sequences with V and J assigned. These tables do not hold every clone; where another copy was compared, an unresolved V gene accounts for under half, and the others remain unexplained. This sample gives about 210,000 clones in total; around 85% of them show up just once. The ten largest clones represent approximately 0.69% of the sample. The specimen was peripheral blood. The receptors here all came from a man in his forties with acute or convalescent COVID-19.

This sequence joins TRBV29-1 and TRBJ1-2; 7 bases map to TRBD1. The CDR3 is 15 residues long. The germline V gene encodes CDR1 SQVTM and CDR2 ANQGSEA. The J segment lost 2 bases and the V segment lost 1 base, leaving 7 bases of the junction unmatched. CDR3 nucleotide sequence: TGCAGCGTTGAAGTCGCTGACAGGGAAAACTATGGCTACACCTTC. Protein product: CSVEVADRENYGYTF.

The V and J genes are TRBV3-1 (or the pseudogene TRBV3-2) and TRBJ2-5; maybe TRBD1 (6 bases). Trimming cost V 3 bases and J 1 base, with 12 bases left between them. The CDR3 contains 15 residues. Germline V CDR1 and CDR2: LGHDT, YNNKEL (reference sequence). The CDR3 DNA reads as TGTGCCAGCAGCCAGTACACAGGGCCCCAAGAGACCCAGTACTTC. Its translation is CASSQYTGPQETQYF.

J is TRBJ2-3 and V is TRBV3-1 (or the pseudogene TRBV3-2); 10 bases are shared with TRBD1. The germline CDR1 and CDR2 sequences are LGHDT and YNNKEL (reference sequence). The CDR3 length is 15 residues. J lost 1 base, V lost 4 bases, and 2 bases had no gene match. The CDR3 spells CASSPGTGGTDTQYF. In nucleotides, the CDR3 is TGTGCCAGCAGCCCCGGGACAGGGGGCACAGATACGCAGTATTTT.

V gene TRBV7-9 combines with J gene TRBJ2-1; D may be TRBD2 (5 bases). The CDR3 sequence is 15 residues long. Germline V lookup: CDR1 SEHNR, CDR2 FQNEAQ (reference sequence). Trimming took off 1 base at V and 2 bases at J, with 9 bases between the two ends. DNA for the CDR3: TGTGCCAGCAGCTTAGGGATCGGGACCTACAATGAGCAGTTCTTC. Translating gives CASSLGIGTYNEQFF. Complete variable domain (other parts from reference TRBV7-9 and TRBJ2-1): DTGVSQNPRHKITKRGQNVTFRCDPISEHNRLYWYRQTLGQGPEFLTYFQNEAQLEKSRLLSDRFSAERPKGSFSTLEIQRTEQGDSAMYLCASSLGIGTYNEQFFGPGTRLTVL.

The gene calls are TRBV24-1 and TRBJ2-1; 8 bases agree with TRBD1. The CDR3 contains 15 residues. Germline assignment: CDR1 KGHDR and CDR2 SFDVKD. V dropped 4 bases and J dropped 9; count of bases not matched to a gene: 10. The CDR3: CATSEPLGQGSEQFF. In DNA, the CDR3 is TGTGCCACCAGTGAACCACTCGGACAGGGTAGTGAGCAGTTCTTC.

The V and J genes are TRBV5-6 and TRBJ2-3; 8 bases are a match to TRBD2. The ends lost 5 bases at V and 2 bases at J; junction bases unmatched: 10. The CDR3 is made up of 16 amino acids. In germline, CDR1 is SGHDT, CDR2 YYEEEE. The CDR3 bases are TGTGCCAGCAGGGTTCGGGGGGGCAGGCTCACAGATACGCAGTATTTT. Encoded protein: CASRVRGGRLTDTQYF. Drawing the rest from reference TRBV5-6 and TRBJ2-3, the complete variable domain is DAGVTQSPTHLIKTRGQQVTLRCSPKSGHDTVSWYQQALGQGPQFIFQYYEEEERQRGNFPDRFSGHQFPNYSSELNVNALLLGDSALYLCASRVRGGRLTDTQYFGPGTRLTVL.

The CDR3 is CASSLGGAGRETQYF. The CDR3 region has the DNA TGTGCCAGCAGCTTAGGTGGGGCCGGGAGAGAGACCCAGTACTTC. The chain carries TRBV7-9 and TRBJ2-5, with D possibly being TRBD2 (6 bases). The germline V gene has CDR1 SEHNR and CDR2 FQNEAQ (reference sequence). The V and J ends lost 1 base and 4 bases respectively, with 13 bases between them. The CDR3 spans 15 residues. Full variable domain (rest looked up from reference TRBV7-9 and TRBJ2-5): DTGVSQNPRHKITKRGQNVTFRCDPISEHNRLYWYRQTLGQGPEFLTYFQNEAQLEKSRLLSDRFSAERPKGSFSTLEIQRTEQGDSAMYLCASSLGGAGRETQYFGPGTRLLVL.

The V and J genes are TRBV7-2 and TRBJ1-1; D is undetermined. Germline values: CDR1 SGHTA, CDR2 FQGNSA. The CDR3 covers 15 residues. The germline V and J ends were trimmed by 5 bases and 0 bases, with 13 bases remaining between them. CDR3 sequence (DNA): TGTGCCAGCAGCCCATTTCGGGTAGTGAACACTGAAGCTTTCTTT. Residues: CASSPFRVVNTEAFF.

This clone was detected once. V gene TRBV7-6 combines with J gene TRBJ2-1; TRBD1 agrees at 10 bases. The germline gives CDR1 SGHVS, CDR2 FNYEAQ. After removal of 4 bases from V and 8 bases from J, the junction contained 11 bases not matched to a gene. The length of the CDR3 is 16 residues. The CDR3 reads CASSSRQGAGGDEQFF. Here the CDR3 DNA reads TGTGCCAGCAGCTCCCGACAGGGGGCTGGGGGCGATGAGCAGTTCTTC.

V and J are TRBV5-6 and TRBJ2-1, with 9 bases aligning to TRBD2. J gave up 1 base and V 1 base, and 3 bases lay outside the gene matches. Germline-derived CDR1 and CDR2 are SGHDT and YYEEEE. The CDR3 spans 16 residues. CDR3 amino acids: CASSLKTSGSYNEQFF. The CDR3 DNA is TGTGCCAGCAGCTTGAAGACTAGCGGTTCCTACAATGAGCAGTTCTTC. Drawing the rest from reference TRBV5-6 and TRBJ2-1, the complete variable domain is DAGVTQSPTHLIKTRGQQVTLRCSPKSGHDTVSWYQQALGQGPQFIFQYYEEEERQRGNFPDRFSGHQFPNYSSELNVNALLLGDSALYLCASSLKTSGSYNEQFFGPGTRLTVL.

The chain employs TRBV5-4 and TRBJ2-2; 11 bases line up with TRBD2. This CDR3 is 19 amino acids long. Germline CDR1 is SGHNT and CDR2 is YYREEE (reference sequence). The ends lost 3 bases at V and 6 bases at J; junction bases unmatched: 16. CDR3 region: CASSSGKLSGGAKAGELFF. The CDR3 nucleotides are TGTGCCAGCAGCTCGGGAAAGCTTAGCGGGGGGGCGAAGGCCGGGGAGCTGTTTTTT.

The chain couples TRBV7-9 to TRBJ2-1, with 9 bases fitting TRBD2. CDR3 length: 17 amino acids. J gave up 8 bases and V 5 bases, and 16 bases lay outside the gene matches. Germline CDR1 SEHNR, CDR2 FQNEAQ (reference sequence). The DNA of the CDR3 is TGTGCCAGCAGCACATCTGCGGGAGGGTCTTCAGGGGATGAGCAGTTCTTC. Its protein is CASSTSAGGSSGDEQFF. Using reference TRBV7-9 and TRBJ2-1 for the parts outside the CDR3, the full variable domain is DTGVSQNPRHKITKRGQNVTFRCDPISEHNRLYWYRQTLGQGPEFLTYFQNEAQLEKSRLLSDRFSAERPKGSFSTLEIQRTEQGDSAMYLCASSTSAGGSSGDEQFFGPGTRLTVL.

The V gene is TRBV19, the J gene TRBJ1-1; TRBD1 agrees at 10 bases. Germline V gene lookup returns CDR1 LNHDA and CDR2 SQIVND (reference sequence). Unmatched junction bases numbered 7, after V lost 4 bases and J lost 5 bases. The CDR3 consists of 15 residues. CDR3 bases: TGTGCCAGTAGTAGGGGACAGGGGATGGGGACTGAAGCTTTCTTT. As protein: CASSRGQGMGTEAFF.

The V call is TRBV6-1, the J call TRBJ1-2; 9 bases match TRBD1. The CDR3 runs 14 residues. V was pared by 2 bases and J by 4 bases, with 2 bases of the junction left unmatched. Germline CDR1 and CDR2: MNHNS and SASEGT. The CDR3: CASSETGGGYGYTF. The CDR3 nucleotides are TGTGCCAGCAGTGAAACAGGGGGCGGCTATGGCTACACCTTC.

V is TRBV7-2 and J is TRBJ2-1; TRBD1 matches 9 bases. Per germline, CDR1 SGHTA and CDR2 FQGNSA. Trimming removed 3 bases from V and 1 base from J; junction bases left unmatched: 7. This CDR3 has 17 residues. The CDR3: CASSFAQGAKSYNEQFF. CDR3 nucleotide sequence: TGTGCCAGCAGCTTCGCACAGGGGGCGAAGTCCTACAATGAGCAGTTCTTC.

This rearrangement joins TRBV18 to TRBJ2-5; 8 nucleotides line up with TRBD2. The CDR3 runs to 14 residues. Germline V lookup: CDR1 KGHSH, CDR2 LQKENI. J gave up 5 bases and V 5 bases, and 7 bases lay outside the gene matches. This chain's CDR3 is CASSSRGGVETQYF. The CDR3 nucleotides are TGTGCCAGCTCATCTCGGGGGGGCGTTGAGACCCAGTACTTC. The full variable domain, in which reference TRBV18 and TRBJ2-5 provide the parts outside the CDR3, is NAGVMQNPRHLVRRRGQEARLRCSPMKGHSHVYWYRQLPEEGLKFMVYLQKENIIDESGMPKERFSAEFPKEGPSILRIQQVVRGDSAAYFCASSSRGGVETQYFGPGTRLLVL.